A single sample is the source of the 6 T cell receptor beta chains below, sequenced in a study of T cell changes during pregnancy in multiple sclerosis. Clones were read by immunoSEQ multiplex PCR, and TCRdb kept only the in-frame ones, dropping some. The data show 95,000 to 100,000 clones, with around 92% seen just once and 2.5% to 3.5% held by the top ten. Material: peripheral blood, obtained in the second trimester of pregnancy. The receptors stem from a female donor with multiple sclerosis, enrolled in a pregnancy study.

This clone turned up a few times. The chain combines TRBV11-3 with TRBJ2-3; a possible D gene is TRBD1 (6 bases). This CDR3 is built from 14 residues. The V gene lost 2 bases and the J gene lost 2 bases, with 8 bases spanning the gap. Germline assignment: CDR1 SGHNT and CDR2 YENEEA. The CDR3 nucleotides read TGTGCCAGCAGCTTAACAGGGATCACAGATACGCAGTATTTT. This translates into CASSLTGITDTQYF.

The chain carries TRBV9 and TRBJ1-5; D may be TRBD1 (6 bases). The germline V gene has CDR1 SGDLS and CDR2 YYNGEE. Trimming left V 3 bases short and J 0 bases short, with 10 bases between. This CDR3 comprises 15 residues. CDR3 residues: CASSGDISSNQPQHF. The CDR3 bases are TGTGCCAGCAGCGGGGACATTTCTAGCAATCAGCCCCAGCATTTT.

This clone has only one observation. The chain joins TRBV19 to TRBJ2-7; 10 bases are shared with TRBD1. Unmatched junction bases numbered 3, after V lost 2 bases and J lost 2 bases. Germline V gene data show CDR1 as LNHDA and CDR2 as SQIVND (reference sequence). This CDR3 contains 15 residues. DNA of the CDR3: TGTGCCAGTAGTATAACCGGGACAGGGGCCTACGAGCAGTACTTC. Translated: CASSITGTGAYEQYF.

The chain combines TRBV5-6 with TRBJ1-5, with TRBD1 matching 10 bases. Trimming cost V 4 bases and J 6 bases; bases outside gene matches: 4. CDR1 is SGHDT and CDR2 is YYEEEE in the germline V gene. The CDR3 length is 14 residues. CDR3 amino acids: CASSLGTGVQPQHF. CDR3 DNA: TGTGCCAGCAGCCTCGGGACAGGGGTTCAGCCCCAGCATTTT. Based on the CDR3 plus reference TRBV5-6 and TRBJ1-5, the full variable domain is DAGVTQSPTHLIKTRGQQVTLRCSPKSGHDTVSWYQQALGQGPQFIFQYYEEEERQRGNFPDRFSGHQFPNYSSELNVNALLLGDSALYLCASSLGTGVQPQHFGDGTRLSIL.

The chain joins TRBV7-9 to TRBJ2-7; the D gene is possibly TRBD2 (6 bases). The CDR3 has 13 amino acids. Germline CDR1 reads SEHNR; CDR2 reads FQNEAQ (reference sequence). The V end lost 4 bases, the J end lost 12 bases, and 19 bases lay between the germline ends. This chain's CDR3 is CASSSPAGIILYF. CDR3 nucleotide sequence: TGTGCCAGCAGCTCCCCGGCGGGAATCATTTTGTACTTC.

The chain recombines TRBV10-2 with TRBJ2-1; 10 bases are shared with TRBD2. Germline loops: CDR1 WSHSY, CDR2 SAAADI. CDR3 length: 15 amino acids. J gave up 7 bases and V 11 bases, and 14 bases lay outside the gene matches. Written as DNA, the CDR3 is TGCGCCGTCCAGCGGGGGGGAGCTCCTACTAATGAGCAGTTCTTC. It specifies CAVQRGGAPTNEQFF.